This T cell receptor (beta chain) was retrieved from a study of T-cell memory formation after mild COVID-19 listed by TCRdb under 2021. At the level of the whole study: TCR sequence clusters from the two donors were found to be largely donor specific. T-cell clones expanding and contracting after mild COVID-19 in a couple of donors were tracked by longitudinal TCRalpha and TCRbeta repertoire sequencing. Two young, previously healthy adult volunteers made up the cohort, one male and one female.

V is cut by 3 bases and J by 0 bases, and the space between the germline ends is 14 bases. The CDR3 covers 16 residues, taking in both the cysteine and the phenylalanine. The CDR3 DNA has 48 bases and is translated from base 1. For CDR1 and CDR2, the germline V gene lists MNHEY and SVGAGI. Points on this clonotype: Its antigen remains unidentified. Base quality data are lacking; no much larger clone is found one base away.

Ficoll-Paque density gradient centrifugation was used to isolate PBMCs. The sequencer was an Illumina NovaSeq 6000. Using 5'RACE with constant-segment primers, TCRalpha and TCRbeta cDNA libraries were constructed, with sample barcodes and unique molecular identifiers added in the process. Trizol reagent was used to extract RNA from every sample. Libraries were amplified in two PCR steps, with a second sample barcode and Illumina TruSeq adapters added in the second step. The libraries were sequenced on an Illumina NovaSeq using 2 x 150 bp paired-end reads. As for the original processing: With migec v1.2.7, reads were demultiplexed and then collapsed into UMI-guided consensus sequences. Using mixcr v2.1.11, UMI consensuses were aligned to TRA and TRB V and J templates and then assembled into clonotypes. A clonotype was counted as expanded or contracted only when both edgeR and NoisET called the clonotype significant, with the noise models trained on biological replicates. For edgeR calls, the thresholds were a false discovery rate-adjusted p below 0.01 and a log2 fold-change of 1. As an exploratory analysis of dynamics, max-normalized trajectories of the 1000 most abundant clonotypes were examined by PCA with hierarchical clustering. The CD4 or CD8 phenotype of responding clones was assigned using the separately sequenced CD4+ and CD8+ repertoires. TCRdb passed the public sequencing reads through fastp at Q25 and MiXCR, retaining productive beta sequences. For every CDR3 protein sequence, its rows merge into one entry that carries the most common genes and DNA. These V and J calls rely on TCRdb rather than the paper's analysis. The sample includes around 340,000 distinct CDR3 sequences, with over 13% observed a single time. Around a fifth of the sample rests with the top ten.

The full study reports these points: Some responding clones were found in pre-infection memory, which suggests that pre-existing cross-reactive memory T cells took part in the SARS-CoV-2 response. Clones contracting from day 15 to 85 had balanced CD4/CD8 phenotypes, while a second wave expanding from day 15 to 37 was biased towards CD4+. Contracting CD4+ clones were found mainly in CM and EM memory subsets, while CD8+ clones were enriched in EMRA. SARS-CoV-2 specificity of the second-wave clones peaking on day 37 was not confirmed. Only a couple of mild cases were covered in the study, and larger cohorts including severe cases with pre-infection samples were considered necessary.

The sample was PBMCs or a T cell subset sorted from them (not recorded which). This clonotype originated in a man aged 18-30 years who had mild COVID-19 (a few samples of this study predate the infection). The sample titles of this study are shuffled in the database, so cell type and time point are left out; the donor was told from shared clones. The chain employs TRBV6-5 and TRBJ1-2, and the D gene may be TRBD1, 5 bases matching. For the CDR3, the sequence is CASSYGAGITNYGYTF. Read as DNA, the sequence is TGTGCCAGCAGTTATGGGGCTGGGATAACTAACTATGGCTACACCTTC.